This T cell receptor (beta chain) stems from a study of cytomegalovirus exposure and HLA in healthy donors. Study in general: Counted in an early data release were approximately 80 million unique TCRs from HLA-typed donors. General study points: Sequencing probably produced one cluster of sequence variants that were highly shared. Most of the TCR beta V segments (in an earlier analysis) were productive either about 87% or about 30% of the time.

Germline V gene sequence: CDR1 SGDLS, CDR2 YYNGEE. J was trimmed by 6 bases and V by 4 bases; bases with no gene match: 9. The CDR3 is 14 amino acids. Primers included in the PCR were 60 Vbeta and 13 Jbeta primers. Clones were read by immunoSEQ multiplex PCR, and TCRdb kept only the in-frame ones, dropping some. The sample has more than 120,000 clones, under 90% seen once. A remark on this clone: Its matching antigen is unknown.

This sequence was found in a male donor in good health and CMV-seronegative. The source material was PBMCs. V and J are TRBV9 and TRBJ2-7; TRBD2 aligns across 8 bases. CDR3 nucleotide sequence: TGTGCCAGCAGCAAAAGCGGGAGTCTCTCCGAGCAGTACTTC. It translates to CASSKSGSLSEQYF.